Here is one T cell receptor beta chain with its context. The data stem from a study of blood T cell repertoires in COVID-19. In the authors' methods: Researchers report that nucleated cell counts were estimated from reference gene primer amplification. Repertoires were generated with immunoSEQ multiplex PCR, while TCRdb's copy carries only in-frame clones and drops some. D and trimming come from the DNA, and the V and J calls and clone size come from that table. The profile covers around 170,000 clones, with about 88% appearing a single time and approximately 24% taken by the ten largest. This CDR3 comprises 14 residues. Germline lookup yields CDR1 SGHAT and CDR2 FQNNGV. J gave up 6 bases and V 2 bases, and 4 bases lay outside the gene matches.

The chain recombines TRBV11-2 with TRBJ2-3; TRBD1 matches 8 bases. The receptor was isolated from a man between 60 and 70 years old with acute or convalescent COVID-19. The sample consisted of peripheral blood. In DNA form, the CDR3 reads TGTGCCAGCAGCTTACCAGGGGGCTATGATACGCAGTATTTT. It codes for CASSLPGGYDTQYF.